The 25 T cell receptor beta chains listed next were all sequenced from one sample in a study of early T cells in non-severe SARS-CoV-2 infection. TCRdb reanalysed the 5' RACE reads using MiXCR and keeps one entry per CDR3 protein. The sample has about 59,000 distinct CDR3 sequences, less than 15% seen once; the top ten hold almost 9.5%. Specimen: whole blood, collected at baseline. These receptors originate from an adult who was a healthcare worker with PCR-confirmed SARS-CoV-2 infection or an uninfected control (not recorded which).

This clonotype was detected only a few times. The chain combines TRBV29-1 with TRBJ1-2, with a weak D call TRBD1 (5 bases). The germline gives CDR1 SQVTM, CDR2 ANQGSEA. This CDR3 is built from 12 residues. The V end was cut by 2 bases, the J end by 6 bases, with 10 bases between. The CDR3 is CSVEQGNDGYTF. In DNA form, the CDR3 reads TGCAGCGTTGAACAGGGAAACGATGGCTACACCTTC.

This clonotype was recorded a few times. V gene TRBV7-9 combines with J gene TRBJ2-1, with TRBD2 matching over 11 bases. V lost 5 bases and J lost 7; bases outside the gene matches: 7. Germline lookup yields CDR1 SEHNR and CDR2 FQNEAQ (reference sequence). CDR3 length: 15 residues. The CDR3 DNA is TGTGCCAGCAGCCCGTCCCGACTAGCGGGAAATGAGCAGTTCTTC. Translating gives CASSPSRLAGNEQFF.

V gene TRBV20-1 combines with J gene TRBJ1-4; D remains unclear. V lost 6 bases to trimming and J lost 1 base, with 9 bases between them. CDR1 is DFQATT, CDR2 SNEGSKA, per germline (reference sequence). The CDR3 totals 13 residues. The CDR3 DNA sequence: TGCAGTGCCCTCAGGTTAACTAATGAAAAACTGTTTTTT. Its translation: CSALRLTNEKLFF.

This clonotype appeared a single time. The chain has TRBV6-2 or TRBV6-3 and TRBJ2-4, with TRBD2 as a possible D gene (5 bases). Germline V gene lookup returns CDR1 MNHEY and CDR2 SVGEGT. The CDR3 sequence is 15 residues long. With 6 bases removed from V and 0 bases from J, the gap between germline ends came to 12 bases. CDR3 protein: CASRERSLAKNIQYF. The CDR3 DNA reads TGTGCCAGCAGGGAGCGGAGCCTAGCCAAAAACATTCAGTACTTC.

Ten or more counts support this clonotype. This chain joins TRBV29-1 and TRBJ1-2; D might be TRBD1 (5 bases). Between the trimmed V and J ends, which lost 6 bases and 5 bases, there was a span of 22 bases. CDR1 is SQVTM, CDR2 ANQGSEA, per germline. The CDR3 has 15 residues. CDR3 bases: TGCAGCGTCCCGACTTGGGGCAGGGCATATTATGGCTACACCTTC. It encodes CSVPTWGRAYYGYTF.

In this sample, this clonotype turned up many times. CDR3 in DNA: TGTGCCAGCAGCAAATGTACAAGGGATCGCACTGAAGCTTTCTTT. It specifies CASSKCTRDRTEAFF. The V and J genes are TRBV21-1 and TRBJ1-1. TRBV21-1 is a recognized pseudogene. The CDR3 covers 15 residues.

The CDR3 sequence is CASSPPQGWTGELFF. Here the CDR3 DNA reads TGTGCCAGCAGCCCTCCGCAGGGCTGGACCGGGGAGCTGTTTTTT. The genes are TRBV11-2 and TRBJ2-2, with a tentative D call TRBD1 (5 bases). Germline CDR1 SGHAT, CDR2 FQNNGV. V dropped 5 bases and J dropped 5 bases, with 15 bases sitting between them. The CDR3 is 15 amino acids.

This clonotype turned up a few times. The rearrangement uses TRBV14 and TRBJ1-5; 8 positions match TRBD1. The CDR3 length is 18 residues. V gave up 0 bases and J gave up 3 bases; unmatched junction bases: 10. Per germline, CDR1 SGHDN and CDR2 FVKESK. This CDR3 is CASSQERDRRYHNQPQHF. CDR3 nucleotide sequence: TGTGCCAGCAGCCAAGAAAGGGACAGGCGTTATCACAATCAGCCCCAGCATTTT.

This clonotype was observed at least ten times. The chain is built from TRBV5-6 and TRBJ2-5, with D possibly being TRBD1 (5 bases). Germline V gene sequence: CDR1 SGHDT, CDR2 YYEEEE. The germline V and J ends were trimmed by 5 bases and 5 bases, with 13 bases remaining between them. This CDR3 has 13 residues. DNA for the CDR3: TGTGCCAGCAGGAATGACAGTTCCGAGACCCAGTACTTC. It specifies CASRNDSSETQYF.

This clonotype turned up a few times. The J gene is TRBJ2-1, the V gene TRBV14; no definite D call. From germline, CDR1 is SGHDN and CDR2 FVKESK. This CDR3 contains 13 residues. Trimming stripped 0 bases from V and 9 bases from J, with 9 bases between. The CDR3 spells CASSQDLGSEQFF. The DNA for the CDR3 is TGTGCCAGCAGCCAAGATCTGGGTTCTGAGCAGTTCTTC.

The chain links TRBV7-9 to TRBJ2-5; 8 bases are a match to TRBD1. The V gene's germline CDR1 is SEHNR and CDR2 FQNEAQ (reference sequence). V lost 5 bases and J lost 2; bases outside the gene matches: 4. The CDR3 runs 14 residues. CDR3: CASSPRDRQETQYF. In DNA, the CDR3 is TGTGCCAGCAGCCCCAGGGACAGGCAAGAGACCCAGTACTTC.

The chain uses TRBV6-5 and TRBJ2-7; a weak D match, TRBD1 (6 bases). The V gene's germline CDR1 is MNHEY and CDR2 SVGAGI. This CDR3 region has 15 residues. The ends were cut back, 6 bases at V and 0 bases at J, with 15 bases in the middle. CDR3 loop: CASSPDSRSSYEQYF. The CDR3 bases are TGTGCCAGCAGCCCGGACAGTCGCAGCTCCTACGAGCAGTACTTC.

This chain uses TRBV28 with TRBJ2-6; D unclear. Per the germline V gene, CDR1 is MDHEN and CDR2 is SYDVKM. The CDR3 contains 13 residues. Trimming took 8 bases from V and 0 from J, leaving 5 bases between them. The CDR3 region has the DNA TGTGCCAGCGGGGACTCTGGGGCCAACGTCCTGACTTTC. The encoded protein is CASGDSGANVLTF.

By its share, this clonotype is large. The J gene is TRBJ1-1, the V gene TRBV7-2; the D gene is possibly TRBD1 (6 bases). The CDR3 is 14 residues long. Trimming removed 1 base from V and 4 bases from J, with 10 bases in between. Germline V gene data show CDR1 as SGHTA and CDR2 as FQGNSA. The CDR3 DNA reads as TGTGCCAGCAGCTTAGGTGGAGGGGGCACTGAAGCTTTCTTT. Translated: CASSLGGGGTEAFF.

This clonotype was detected a few times. The chain uses TRBV21-1 and TRBJ2-5; the DNA was not used to check the table's D call, TRBD1. TRBV21-1 is deemed a pseudogene. The CDR3 is made up of 15 amino acids. For the CDR3, the DNA is TGTGCCAGCAGCAAAGTGGGACCCTACGAAGAGACCCAGTACTTC. Amino acids: CASSKVGPYEETQYF.

In its sample, this clonotype was seen a few times. The CDR3 DNA is TGCAGTGCTGCAGGCCATCGGAGGAACATTCAGTACTTC. As protein: CSAAGHRRNIQYF. This chain uses TRBV20-1 with TRBJ2-4, with D perhaps TRBD2 (5 bases). Germline-derived CDR1 and CDR2 are DFQATT and SNEGSKA (reference sequence). With 5 bases removed from V and 7 bases from J, the gap between germline ends came to 15 bases. This CDR3 is built from 13 residues.

This clonotype was recorded many times. The J gene is TRBJ2-2, the V gene TRBV9, with D possibly TRBD2 on 6 matching bases. Germline CDR1 SGDLS, CDR2 YYNGEE. The CDR3 spans 15 residues. Trimming stripped 1 base from V and 7 bases from J, with 14 bases between. The CDR3 loop reads CASSVQGGINGELFF. The CDR3 coding sequence is TGTGCCAGCAGCGTACAGGGAGGAATAAACGGGGAGCTGTTTTTT.

The rearrangement joins TRBV29-1 to TRBJ2-6; 10 positions agree with TRBD1. The CDR3 has 16 amino acids. Germline lookup yields CDR1 SQVTM and CDR2 ANQGSEA. Unmatched junction bases numbered 4, after V lost 4 bases and J lost 1 base. This CDR3 reads CSVAGTGDSGANVLTF. DNA of the CDR3: TGCAGCGTTGCGGGGACAGGGGATTCTGGGGCCAACGTCCTGACTTTC.

The rearrangement links TRBV19 to TRBJ2-2; TRBD2 matches 8 bases. The V segment lost 5 bases and the J segment 7 bases; nucleotides outside the gene matches: 9. Germline values: CDR1 LNHDA, CDR2 SQIVND (reference sequence). This CDR3 region has 15 residues. The CDR3 nucleotides are TGTGCCAGTAGTTCGGTAGCGGGACGAGGCGGGGAGCTGTTTTTT. The encoded protein is CASSSVAGRGGELFF.

In this sample, this clonotype turned up a few times. The rearrangement links TRBV30 to TRBJ2-7; 8 bases agree with TRBD1. CDR3 size: 12 residues. The V gene's germline CDR1 is GTSNPN and CDR2 SVGIG (reference sequence). The V segment lost 4 bases and the J segment 9 bases; nucleotides outside the gene matches: 8. For the CDR3, the DNA is TGTGCCTGGACCAAGGACAGGGAGGCGCAGTACTTC. Protein product: CAWTKDREAQYF.

In this sample, this clonotype turned up many times. This rearrangement joins TRBV7-8 to TRBJ2-2; a weak D match, TRBD1 (7 bases). The V gene's germline CDR1 is SGHVS and CDR2 FQNEAQ. This CDR3 contains 15 residues. V was clipped by 4 bases and J by 4 bases, with 13 bases between them. DNA of the CDR3: TGTGCCAGCAGCTGGGGGGACAGCCTCACCGGGGAGCTGTTTTTT. Protein sequence: CASSWGDSLTGELFF. Supplemented by reference TRBV7-8 and TRBJ2-2, the full variable domain reads GAGVSQSPRYKVAKRGQDVALRCDPISGHVSLFWYQQALGQGPEFLTYFQNEAQLDKSGLPSDRFFAERPEGSVSTLKIQRTQQEDSAVYLCASSWGDSLTGELFFGEGSRLTVL.

CDR3 in amino acids: CASRTRGTPSNYGYTF. CDR3 DNA: TGCGCCAGCCGAACCAGAGGGACTCCGTCTAACTATGGCTACACCTTC. The chain joins TRBV5-1 to TRBJ1-2; D is perhaps TRBD1 (5 bases). V dropped 7 bases and J dropped 0 bases, with 19 bases sitting between them. CDR1 and CDR2 from the germline V gene are SGHRS and YFSETQ. The length of the CDR3 is 16 residues. Variable domain in full (rest from reference TRBV5-1 and TRBJ1-2): KAGVTQTPRYLIKTRGQQVTLSCSPISGHRSVSWYQQTPGQGLQFLFEYFSETQRNKGNFPGRFSGRQFSNSRSEMNVSTLELGDSALYLCASRTRGTPSNYGYTFGSGTRLTVV.

This clonotype was counted only a few times. The chain employs TRBV11-3 and TRBJ2-3; possibly TRBD1 for D (6 bases). There are 16 residues in the CDR3. Between the trimmed V and J ends, which lost 1 base and 4 bases, there was a span of 15 bases. Germline lookup yields CDR1 SGHNT and CDR2 YENEEA. CDR3 loop: CASSLGGAGVPDTQYF. The DNA of the CDR3 is TGTGCCAGCAGCTTAGGGGGCGCAGGGGTACCAGATACGCAGTATTTT.

This clonotype was detected many times. The V and J genes are TRBV4-1 and TRBJ2-3; the D gene is possibly TRBD2 (7 bases). The CDR3 contains 17 residues. From germline, CDR1 is MGHRA and CDR2 YSYEKL. V gave up 0 bases and J gave up 3 bases, with 16 bases separating them. The CDR3 DNA reads as TGCGCCAGCAGCCAAGAGTTGGAGGGGGGGCCGACAGATACGCAGTATTTT. It is translated as CASSQELEGGPTDTQYF.

The chain recombines TRBV9 with TRBJ2-2; 8 bases fit TRBD1. CDR3 length: 14 amino acids. Trimming took 0 bases from V and 10 from J; bases not matched to a gene: 5. In germline, CDR1 is SGDLS, CDR2 YYNGEE. In DNA form, the CDR3 reads TGTGCCAGCAGCGTAGGAGACAGGGGCCAGGAGCTGTTTTTT. Protein sequence: CASSVGDRGQELFF.